A selection of T cell receptor beta chains follows, all from one sample in a study of CD8+ T cells in alopecia areata. The table came from immunoSEQ multiplex PCR; TCRdb's copy has only in-frame clones and leaves some out. The sample holds under 350,000 clones; 58% are singletons and the top ten take around 1.7%. Sequenced material: CD4+ T cells sorted from blood, taken at week 24, from a patient treated with tofacitinib. Source of these receptors: a human donor with alopecia areata. Each CDR3 is given with its conserved first and last residue.

V	J	CDR3
TRBV4-3	TRBJ1-6	CASSQALRAGSSYNSPLHF
TRBV7-9	TRBJ2-7	CASSGSRRTYEQYF
TRBV6-5	TRBJ1-5	CASSIPGPNQPQHF
TRBV7-3	TRBJ2-5	CASSLSGREGETQYF
TRBV6-6	TRBJ2-7	CASSLAGQGGSYEQYF
TRBV19	TRBJ1-1	CASSDNRGEMNTEAFF
TRBV29-1	TRBJ2-7	CSVAHGTGLYEQYF
TRBV5-1	TRBJ2-1	CASSSDTEQFF
TRBV4-1	TRBJ1-4	CASSYQGTNEKLFF
TRBV19	TRBJ1-2	CASSLAAIIGYGYTF
TRBV7-2	TRBJ2-6	CASSLGISGANVLTF
TRBV15	TRBJ2-3	CATSWGRPDTQYF
TRBV10-3	TRBJ1-2	CAISERQGNYGYTF
TRBV30	TRBJ1-3	CAWSTGSTVGNTIYF
TRBV7-8	TRBJ2-5	CASSVTGAQETQYF
TRBV10-2	TRBJ2-2	CASRDSLASGELFF
TRBV28	TRBJ1-1	CASRPGQGVGTEAFF
TRBV6-5	TRBJ2-5	CASSAPGNQETQYF
TRBV30	TRBJ2-3	CAWSGTGRAADTQYF
TRBV29-1	TRBJ2-1	CSVGGGSSYNEQFF
TRBV7-8	TRBJ2-1	CASSLFRDRGPNEQFF
TRBV9	TRBJ1-1	CASNYAPNTEAFF
TRBV11-2	TRBJ1-6	CASSLDAASPLHF
TRBV28	TRBJ1-2	CASLTGEGNYGYTF
TRBV27	TRBJ2-6	CASSLTAISGANVLTF
TRBV5-4	TRBJ2-2	CASSPTGTLTNTGELFF
TRBV10-3	TRBJ1-2	CAIRQDANYGYTF
TRBV4-2	TRBJ2-3	CASSQVNSGTTDTQYF
TRBV25-1	TRBJ2-2	CASSELVGKAGELFF
TRBV19	TRBJ1-5	CASSNTGGNQPQHF
TRBV29-1	TRBJ1-4	CSVGGQPNEKLFF
TRBV28	TRBJ2-5	CASSYPPGQQETQYF
TRBV25-1	TRBJ1-2	CASSQTGGEGYTF
TRBV6-5	TRBJ2-7	CACRSGQGAYEQYF
TRBV27	TRBJ1-6	CASSKGIHSPLHF
TRBV7-9	TRBJ1-2	CASSSLTGEAYGYTF
TRBV13	TRBJ2-1	CASSAGQGWPNEQFF
TRBV2	TRBJ2-7	CASSGLGPSYEQYF
TRBV9	TRBJ2-7	CASSGVGYEQYF
TRBV4-3	TRBJ2-5	CASSQYRGRQETQYF
TRBV6-1	TRBJ1-5	CASSQEYSNQPQHF
TRBV7-9	TRBJ1-2	CASSPDLNNYGYTF
TRBV2	TRBJ2-3	CASSEGKPTDTQYF
TRBV27	TRBJ1-2	CASSLESGGSYGYTF
TRBV15	TRBJ2-7	CATSRDLAAYEQYF
TRBV6-6	TRBJ1-3	CASTKGQERNTIYF
TRBV11-2	TRBJ2-1	CASSFTSGGYNEQFF
TRBV29-1	TRBJ1-2	CSVEEGRVSLNF
TRBV27	TRBJ2-1	CASSSGRMQFF
TRBV7-2	TRBJ2-3	CASARTGGTDTQYF
TRBV29-1	TRBJ1-1	CSVRPRGPNTEAFF
TRBV19	TRBJ2-6	CASTQITGANVLTF
TRBV4-3	TRBJ2-6	CASSQEIGHGSGANVLTF
TRBV7-6	TRBJ1-4	CASSQFPSAANEKLFF
TRBV29-1	TRBJ1-5	CSVAVSGNSNQPQHF
TRBV2	TRBJ1-1	CASSVGPIFTEAFF
TRBV29-1	TRBJ2-3	CSVATPGQKKQHTQYF